This is a list of T cell receptor beta chains from one sample in a study of Ad26.COV2.S vaccination and SARS-CoV-2 variants. TCRdb keeps only in-frame clones here, not all; method: immunoSEQ multiplex PCR. The table lists about 390,000 clones, 88% of them singletons. Source: peripheral blood, taken in a trial of Ad26.COV2.S vaccine versus placebo. The receptors here all came from a person between 18 and 65 years old who received the Ad26.COV2.S COVID-19 vaccine or a placebo. The CDR3 runs from the conserved cysteine through the conserved F or W. The order of the fields is CDR3 protein, CDR3 DNA, J gene, V gene, D gene, clone size. D genes are given only for firm matches. Size is stated for part of the rows, as once, few or many counts, or as a class when the clone is expanded.

CDR3 protein: CASWVDSSYEQYF
CDR3 DNA: TGTGCCAGCTGGGTAGACAGCTCATACGAGCAGTACTTC
J gene: TRBJ2-7
V gene: TRBV11-3
D gene: .
clone size: .

CDR3 protein: CAWSVLGMNTEAFF
CDR3 DNA: TGTGCCTGGAGTGTTCTGGGGATGAACACTGAAGCTTTCTTT
J gene: TRBJ1-1
V gene: TRBV30
D gene: .
clone size: .

CDR3 protein: CASSGDRGGYNSPLHF
CDR3 DNA: TGTGCCAGTAGTGGCGACAGGGGTGGCTATAATTCACCCCTCCACTTT
J gene: TRBJ1-6
V gene: TRBV19
D gene: TRBD1
clone size: once

CDR3 protein: CASSSRDRAKRPEAFF
CDR3 DNA: TGTGCCAGTAGTAGCCGGGACAGGGCCAAAAGGCCTGAAGCTTTCTTT
J gene: TRBJ1-1
V gene: TRBV19
D gene: TRBD1
clone size: .

CDR3 protein: CASSPSTSGGLYNEQFF
CDR3 DNA: TGTGCCAGCTCACCAAGCACTAGCGGGGGCCTTTACAATGAGCAGTTCTTC
J gene: TRBJ2-1
V gene: TRBV18
D gene: TRBD2
clone size: .

CDR3 protein: CSVGETQYF
CDR3 DNA: TGCAGCGTTGGGGAGACCCAGTACTTC
J gene: TRBJ2-5
V gene: TRBV29-1
D gene: .
clone size: few

CDR3 protein: CASNQQGEVGEQYF
CDR3 DNA: TGTGCCAGCAACCAACAGGGGGAGGTTGGGGAGCAGTACTTC
J gene: TRBJ2-7
V gene: TRBV6-6
D gene: TRBD1
clone size: .

CDR3 protein: CASSTSSDTQYF
CDR3 DNA: TGTGCCAGCAGTACTAGTTCAGATACGCAGTATTTT
J gene: TRBJ2-3
V gene: TRBV12-3/TRBV12-4
D gene: .
clone size: few

CDR3 protein: CASSFGRGLGYTF
CDR3 DNA: TGTGCCAGCAGTTTTGGCAGGGGGCTGGGCTACACCTTC
J gene: TRBJ1-2
V gene: TRBV12-3/TRBV12-4
D gene: TRBD1
clone size: .

CDR3 protein: CAIQKDRGKETQYF
CDR3 DNA: TGTGCCATTCAAAAAGACAGGGGGAAAGAGACCCAGTACTTC
J gene: TRBJ2-5
V gene: TRBV6-6
D gene: TRBD1
clone size: .

CDR3 protein: CASSYSTGVTGYTF
CDR3 DNA: TGTGCCAGCAGCTATAGTACAGGGGTAACTGGCTACACCTTC
J gene: TRBJ1-2
V gene: TRBV14
D gene: TRBD1
clone size: .

CDR3 protein: CASSSQGRGDTEAFF
CDR3 DNA: TGTGCCAGTAGCTCCCAGGGTCGGGGGGACACTGAAGCTTTCTTT
J gene: TRBJ1-1
V gene: TRBV19
D gene: .
clone size: .

CDR3 protein: CASSLSQSGTYGYTF
CDR3 DNA: TGCGCCAGCAGCTTGTCACAGTCTGGAACTTATGGCTACACCTTC
J gene: TRBJ1-2
V gene: TRBV5-1
D gene: .
clone size: .

CDR3 protein: CASSPRLANEQFF
CDR3 DNA: TGCGCCAGCAGCCCAAGACTCGCCAATGAGCAGTTCTTC
J gene: TRBJ2-1
V gene: TRBV5-1
D gene: .
clone size: .

CDR3 protein: CASRFLSTGRQGHSPLHF
CDR3 DNA: TGTGCCAGCAGGTTCCTTTCAACGGGCCGACAGGGTCATTCACCCCTCCACTTT
J gene: TRBJ1-6
V gene: TRBV27
D gene: TRBD1
clone size: .

CDR3 protein: CASSLEGLTGQVYGYTF
CDR3 DNA: TGCGCCAGCAGCTTGGAGGGGCTTACGGGACAGGTCTATGGCTACACCTTC
J gene: TRBJ1-2
V gene: TRBV5-1
D gene: TRBD1
clone size: .

CDR3 protein: CASSLSQVQETQYF
CDR3 DNA: TGCGCCAGCAGCTTGTCCCAGGTCCAAGAGACCCAGTACTTC
J gene: TRBJ2-5
V gene: TRBV5-1
D gene: .
clone size: .

CDR3 protein: CASSLAGGSSEKLFF
CDR3 DNA: TGTGCCAGCAGCTTGGCTGGGGGTTCTAGTGAAAAACTGTTTTTT
J gene: TRBJ1-4
V gene: TRBV5-4
D gene: .
clone size: .

CDR3 protein: CASSPTDRHYGYTF
CDR3 DNA: TGTGCCAGCAGCCCTACGGACAGACACTATGGCTACACCTTC
J gene: TRBJ1-2
V gene: TRBV12-1
D gene: .
clone size: once

CDR3 protein: CASSQDYPSGGYEQYF
CDR3 DNA: TGTGCCAGCAGCCAAGATTACCCTAGCGGGGGGTACGAGCAGTACTTC
J gene: TRBJ2-7
V gene: TRBV3-1/TRBV3-2
D gene: TRBD2
clone size: .

CDR3 protein: CASSRRGGISYNEQFF
CDR3 DNA: TGTGCCAGCAGTCGAAGGGGGGGCATCTCCTACAATGAGCAGTTCTTC
J gene: TRBJ2-1
V gene: TRBV27
D gene: .
clone size: .

CDR3 protein: CASSYLGQGGNEQFF
CDR3 DNA: TGTGCCAGCAGTTACCTCGGACAGGGGGGCAATGAGCAGTTCTTC
J gene: TRBJ2-1
V gene: TRBV6-5
D gene: TRBD1
clone size: .

CDR3 protein: CASRGEFEAFF
CDR3 DNA: TGTGCCAGTCGAGGGGAATTTGAAGCTTTCTTT
J gene: TRBJ1-1
V gene: TRBV19
D gene: .
clone size: .

CDR3 protein: CASSPQGGEKLFF
CDR3 DNA: TGTGCCAGCTCACCTCAGGGGGGCGAAAAACTGTTTTTT
J gene: TRBJ1-4
V gene: TRBV18
D gene: TRBD1
clone size: .

CDR3 protein: CASSRQGPGGYTF
CDR3 DNA: TGTGCCAGTAGTCGACAGGGGCCGGGGGGCTACACCTTC
J gene: TRBJ1-2
V gene: TRBV19
D gene: TRBD1
clone size: once

CDR3 protein: CASSQDRNNEQFF
CDR3 DNA: TGTGCCAGCTCCCAGGACAGAAACAATGAGCAGTTCTTC
J gene: TRBJ2-1
V gene: TRBV18
D gene: .
clone size: .

CDR3 protein: CASSPPGSGANVLTF
CDR3 DNA: TGTGCCAGCAGTCCGCCAGGCTCTGGGGCCAACGTCCTGACTTTC
J gene: TRBJ2-6
V gene: TRBV28
D gene: .
clone size: .

CDR3 protein: CASSIVDGQNYGYTF
CDR3 DNA: TGTGCCAGTAGTATAGTAGACGGCCAAAACTATGGCTACACCTTC
J gene: TRBJ1-2
V gene: TRBV19
D gene: .
clone size: .

CDR3 protein: CASSEGWDPMGFSPLHF
CDR3 DNA: TGTGCCAGCAGTGAAGGGTGGGACCCCATGGGCTTTTCACCCCTCCACTTT
J gene: TRBJ1-6
V gene: TRBV6-1
D gene: .
clone size: .

CDR3 protein: CASSLTANYGYTF
CDR3 DNA: TGTGCCAGCAGTCTTACAGCTAACTATGGCTACACCTTC
J gene: TRBJ1-2
V gene: TRBV12-3/TRBV12-4
D gene: .
clone size: .

CDR3 protein: CASSQLLGGGDTQYF
CDR3 DNA: TGTGCCAGCAGCCAACTACTAGGGGGGGGAGATACGCAGTATTTT
J gene: TRBJ2-3
V gene: TRBV3-1/TRBV3-2
D gene: .
clone size: once

CDR3 protein: CASSAGTDLSGNTIYF
CDR3 DNA: TGTGCCAGCAGTGCCGGGACGGATCTCTCTGGAAACACCATATATTTT
J gene: TRBJ1-3
V gene: TRBV6-1
D gene: .
clone size: .

CDR3 protein: CASSQTNTGELFF
CDR3 DNA: TGTGCCAGCAGCCAAACGAACACCGGGGAGCTGTTTTTT
J gene: TRBJ2-2
V gene: TRBV3-1/TRBV3-2
D gene: .
clone size: .

CDR3 protein: CASSLASDWRDNSPLHF
CDR3 DNA: TGTGCCAGCAGCTTAGCATCCGACTGGAGGGACAATTCACCCCTCCACTTT
J gene: TRBJ1-6
V gene: TRBV7-9
D gene: .
clone size: .

CDR3 protein: CATDSSMNTEAFF
CDR3 DNA: TGTGCCACTGACAGTAGCATGAACACTGAAGCTTTCTTT
J gene: TRBJ1-1
V gene: TRBV13
D gene: .
clone size: .

CDR3 protein: CATSRRDEKLFF
CDR3 DNA: TGTGCCACCAGCCGCCGGGACGAAAAACTGTTTTTT
J gene: TRBJ1-4
V gene: TRBV15
D gene: .
clone size: .

CDR3 protein: CASSLGTAYEQYF
CDR3 DNA: TGTGCCAGCAGTTTGGGGACAGCTTACGAGCAGTACTTC
J gene: TRBJ2-7
V gene: TRBV27
D gene: TRBD1
clone size: once

CDR3 protein: CASSIMGLEKETQYF
CDR3 DNA: TGTGCCAGTAGTATCATGGGACTAGAGAAAGAGACCCAGTACTTC
J gene: TRBJ2-5
V gene: TRBV19
D gene: TRBD2
clone size: .

CDR3 protein: CASQETSGYNEQFF
CDR3 DNA: TGTGCCAGTCAGGAGACTAGCGGTTACAATGAGCAGTTCTTC
J gene: TRBJ2-1
V gene: TRBV6-5
D gene: TRBD2
clone size: .

CDR3 protein: CASSLAVNYGYTF
CDR3 DNA: TGTGCCAGCAGCTTGGCCGTCAACTATGGCTACACCTTC
J gene: TRBJ1-2
V gene: TRBV5-8
D gene: .
clone size: .

CDR3 protein: CASTRDGGGNTEAFF
CDR3 DNA: TGTGCCAGCACCCGGGACGGCGGGGGGAACACTGAAGCTTTCTTT
J gene: TRBJ1-1
V gene: TRBV9
D gene: .
clone size: .

CDR3 protein: CASSEGQYNEQFF
CDR3 DNA: TGCGCCAGCAGTGAAGGACAGTACAATGAGCAGTTCTTC
J gene: TRBJ2-1
V gene: TRBV10-1
D gene: .
clone size: .